The T cell receptor (beta chain) under discussion was sequenced for a study of spatial heterogeneity in lung cancer. Study observations and caveats: More often at tumor resection than at routine follow-up, ubiquitous expanded tumor TCRs were detected in the blood.

A word on this clonotype: The antigen remains undetermined.

The CDR3 totals 13 residues. Trimming cost V 4 bases and J 2 bases, with 6 bases left between them. The germline CDR1 and CDR2 sequences are SGHNT and YYREEE (reference sequence). Unique molecular identifiers tagged every individual TCR cDNA molecule. TCRdb ran MiXCR on the 5' RACE reads and lists one entry per CDR3 protein. The table shows roughly 45,000 distinct CDR3 sequences, with under 25% occurring only once. The time point denotes: blood at routine non-recurrence follow-up after resection. This material consisted of PBMCs, taken at follow-up. The receptor was derived from a female donor with early-stage non-small cell lung cancer. The chain links TRBV5-4 to TRBJ2-2; D is ambiguous. CDR3: CASSLGNTGELFF. Here the CDR3 DNA reads TGTGCCAGCAGCCTGGGAAACACCGGGGAGCTGTTTTTT.